The subject of this entry is one T cell receptor (beta chain). This clone has a handful of counts. The antigen this receptor binds is unknown. The record has no base qualities; no much larger clone is one base away. The identical CDR3 is also encoded by other nucleotide sequences in the sample. Whole blood was collected in K2EDTA tubes by collaborating institutions according to the institutions' own protocols. Collaborator samples were shipped for TCRbeta analysis as frozen whole blood, isolated PBMCs, or DNA extracted from either sample type. This sample is drawn from a study of blood T cell repertoires in COVID-19 (dated by TCRdb to the early 2020s). A note on the overall study: Collaborator samples came from the United States, Italy and Spain and covered acute and convalescent phases of COVID-19. The material from the prospective study consisted of cDNA or gDNA derived from T cells, B-cell-depleted T cells, or PBMCs. The dataset comprised deeply sampled blood TCRbeta repertoires from subjects exposed to, actively infected with, or recovered from COVID-19. The repertoires were released in a freely available public database intended as a resource for research on the immune response to SARS-CoV-2. Samples came from the ongoing ImmuneRACE study (first 160 participants) plus 1,254 subjects from 6 global collaborators. Nearly every sample came with metadata listing a de-identified subject ID, COVID-19 status, age in years and sex. HLA class I and class II types, where available, came from metadata supplied by the sample provider rather than from assay-based typing. Paper-wide results and their limitations: Clinical and demographic metadata were provided uncurated, with the amount varying by source and participant.

The immunoSEQ Assay, a bias-controlled multiplex PCR, was used to amplify TCRbeta CDR3 regions from genomic DNA. In the original analysis: The number of nucleated cells in each sample was estimated by amplification of reference gene primers within the assay. To quantify the absolute abundance of each unique TCRbeta CDR3 rearrangement, sequence reads were collapsed and filtered. For each sample, productive Simpson clonality was calculated as the square root of Simpson's diversity index over productive rearrangements. Sourced from immuneACCESS, this table was stored by TCRdb with only in-frame sequences that have V and J called. A share of the clones is absent; for the studies checked, an unresolved V gene accounts for under half, and the remainder has no known explanation. That table gives V, J and clone size, and the DNA gave D and trimming. This sample holds roughly 100,000 clones; around 89% were observed only once. The top ten clones comprise around 3.7% of the sample.

Measured from the cysteine to the phenylalanine, the CDR3 is 14 residues long. Of all the DNA, just the CDR3 is kept, 42 bases in frame from base 1. At the junction V is shortened by 1 base and J by 7 bases; bases outside the gene matches: 1. According to the germline V gene (reference sequence), CDR1 reads LGHDT and CDR2 reads YNNKEL. Rearrangement joined TRBV3-1 (or the pseudogene TRBV3-2) to TRBJ1-6; 7 junctional bases match TRBD1. The sequenced material came from peripheral blood. This TCR derives from a woman aged 60-75 years with acute or convalescent COVID-19. The CDR3: CASSQGQGNSPLHF. The base sequence is TGTGCCAGCAGCCAAGGACAGGGCAATTCACCCCTCCACTTT.